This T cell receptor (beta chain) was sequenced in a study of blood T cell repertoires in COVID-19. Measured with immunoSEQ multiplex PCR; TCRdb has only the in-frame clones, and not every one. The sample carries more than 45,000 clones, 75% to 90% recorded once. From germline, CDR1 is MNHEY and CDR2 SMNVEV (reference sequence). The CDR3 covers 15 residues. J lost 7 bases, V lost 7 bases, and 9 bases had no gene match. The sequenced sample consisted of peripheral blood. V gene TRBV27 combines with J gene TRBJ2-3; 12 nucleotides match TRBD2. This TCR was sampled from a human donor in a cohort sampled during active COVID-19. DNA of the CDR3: TGTGCCAGCACCGGACTAGCGGGATTAGGGTATACGCAGTATTTT. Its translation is CASTGLAGLGYTQYF.